This note documents a single T cell receptor (beta chain) sequence. Its antigen is still unknown. No clone much larger than this one lies a single base away; base qualities are absent. This sample was taken from a study of shared clonotypes between healthy human individuals (TCRdb year 2020). Describing the broader study: The cohort included three men and a couple of women between 18 and 49 years of age. To estimate repertoire size and how much clonotypes are shared between individuals, the study performed deep sequencing of blood TCR repertoires from about five healthy adults. To increase sequencing depth and limit assay-specific biases, TCR repertoire library preparation and sequencing were carried out by different laboratories using diverse techniques. Between about 0.85 and 8.9 billion PBMCs per donor were obtained by leukapheresis. For each donor, CD4 naive and CD4 memory were each given three plates, CD8 naive was given two plates, and CD8 memory was given one plate. Broad study findings and their caveats: Clonotypes shared by all four sorted-subset donors showed higher generation probabilities than non-shared clonotypes. Based on pairwise subsampling, the degree of clonotype sharing among donors was expected to be affected by sequencing depth. Naive subsets generally had larger estimated clonotype richness than memory subsets did. Sampling was limited to blood, and TCR repertoires in tissue likely differ from TCR repertoires in blood. Because the study included a small number of donors, the genetic and exposure-history diversity represented was limited. Even with the large sequencing depth, rarefaction of the sorted-subset datasets indicated that sequencing was incomplete. About 4.5% of naive CD4, 3.5% of naive CD8, roughly 2.4% of memory CD4, and 0.4% of memory CD8 clonotypes were shared across several donors.

Per the germline V gene, MNHNS is the CDR1 and SASEGT is the CDR2. The CDR3, from cysteine to phenylalanine, totals 14 residues. Only CDR3 DNA is held: 42 bases, read in frame from base 1. The germline V end is reduced by 7 bases and the J end by 4 bases; junction bases left unmatched: 7. Using the deep immunoSEQ assay, multiplex PCR amplified TCR CDR3 regions from genomic DNA. Genomic DNA extracted from each cell subset was distributed evenly over all wells of several immunoSEQ 96-well plates, and each plate served as one replicate. For sorted subsets, approximately 190 ng genomic DNA, equal to tens of thousands of T cell genomes, was loaded into each replicate PCR. Purified libraries were quantified with a Qubit 3.0 fluorometer, sized on a Bioanalyzer 2100, and re-quantified with the KAPA Library Quantification kit. A separate single-read 150-cycle Illumina NextSeq 550 flow cell was used to sequence each immunoSEQ 96-well plate. On the study's bioinformatics: Because the immunoSEQ output held only junctional sequences and lacked quality scores, the filtering could not match the filtering applied to full-length reads. To assign V/J genes and CDR3, sequences were annotated against IMGT germline references using PyIR, a Python wrapper for IgBLAST v1.9. Any read was removed if the V/J assignment was weak (E-value above 1e-6), the CDR3 was missing, or the read contained stop codons, out-of-frame junctions, or ambiguous translated residues. V3J clonotypes were defined as sequences sharing an identical inferred V gene, J gene, and CDR3 amino acid sequence. The percentage overlap between two repertoires was calculated by dividing the number of shared unique clonotypes by the size of the smaller repertoire. Three approaches were used to assess repertoire richness: RTK rarefaction, the Chao1 estimator, and Recon v2.1 estimates of unobserved clonotypes. OLGA was used to compute generation probabilities for all TCRbeta clonotypes that the gDNA method yielded from a few donors. TCRdb took over this immuneACCESS table, retaining in-frame rearrangements with V and J assigned. Such tables are incomplete; in checked studies, under half of the missing clones stem from an unresolved V gene, and the remainder is unexplained. The V and J calls and clone size are taken from that table; D and trimming were inferred from the DNA. The sample table holds millions of clones, of which 85% to 95% were seen once. About 1.1% of the sample lies in the top ten.

CD8 naive samples were CD45RO-negative cells positively selected for CCR7, giving a CD45RA+CCR7+ population that excluded TemRA cells. Donors were healthy HIV-negative adults with no recently reported acute infections or vaccinations. Every donor was a Caucasian adult residing in Nashville, Tennessee, USA. After blood collection by leukapheresis, PBMCs were isolated using Ficoll-Histopaque density gradient centrifugation and then cryopreserved in the vapor phase of liquid nitrogen. Analytical flow cytometry was used to check the purity and quantity of every magnetically sorted T cell population. Genomic DNA was isolated from each sorted fraction and quantified by UV absorbance on a Nanodrop 2000c.

The sequence joins TRBV6-1 to TRBJ1-5, and 7 junctional nucleotides match TRBD1. The specimen sequenced was naive CD8+ T cells sorted from blood. Explained via the paper, the cell subset or site label denotes: CD45RA+CCR7+. This clonotype originated in a man younger than 30 in good health. The CDR3 protein sequence reads: CASKSDRPNQPQHF. The sequenced DNA is TGTGCCAGCAAATCGGACAGGCCAAATCAGCCCCAGCATTTT.